The rows below give T cell receptor beta chains drawn from one sample of a study of OX40 agonist ivuxolimab in advanced cancers. The table came from immunoSEQ multiplex PCR; TCRdb's copy has only in-frame clones and leaves some out. The sample has roughly 40,000 clones; around 91% are singletons. Sequences were derived from CD4+ or CD8+ T cells sorted from blood, sampled in a trial of the OX40 agonist ivuxolimab. These receptor sequences come from an adult with an advanced solid tumor such as melanoma, head and neck, liver or kidney cancer. Both conserved end residues are trimmed from each CDR3. A clone size is listed for some rows: how often the clone was seen (once, few, many), or a class if it is expanded.

size: .
J: TRBJ1-4
V: TRBV9
CDR3: ASSVGVSTYNEKLF

size: .
J: TRBJ2-1
V: TRBV7-9
CDR3: ASSLAVYNEQF

size: .
J: TRBJ2-1
V: TRBV9
CDR3: ASSPGLAGNNEQF

size: once
J: TRBJ2-3
V: TRBV29-1
CDR3: SVEYLSDTQY

size: .
J: TRBJ2-7
V: TRBV18
CDR3: ASSPGDSYEQY

size: .
J: TRBJ2-7
V: TRBV29-1
CDR3: SVQTSGGIYEQY

size: .
J: TRBJ2-2
V: TRBV7-9
CDR3: ALRLANTGELF

size: .
J: TRBJ2-7
V: TRBV27
CDR3: ASSSRQGGYEQY

size: once
J: TRBJ2-3
V: TRBV7-2
CDR3: ASSSYIDTQY

size: .
J: TRBJ2-5
V: TRBV5-5
CDR3: ASSSRDLQETQY

size: .
J: TRBJ1-6
V: TRBV19
CDR3: ASSTGRQGYDSPLH

size: .
J: TRBJ2-3
V: TRBV28
CDR3: ASSRTGYGSLTDTQY

size: .
J: TRBJ2-7
V: TRBV28
CDR3: ASSLGTSGTNEQY

size: .
J: TRBJ1-1
V: TRBV7-7
CDR3: ASSQTENTEAF

size: .
J: TRBJ1-5
V: TRBV6-5
CDR3: ASSPGIPSQPQH

size: .
J: TRBJ2-7
V: TRBV19
CDR3: ASSPAGGLYEQY

size: .
J: TRBJ2-7
V: TRBV29-1
CDR3: SVEVRRRDRAYEQY

size: once
J: TRBJ1-1
V: TRBV6-6
CDR3: ASSYQWTDTEAF

size: .
J: TRBJ2-1
V: TRBV10-3
CDR3: AISETANKQNEQF

size: .
J: TRBJ1-5
V: TRBV6-6
CDR3: ASSYVSGQPQH

size: .
J: TRBJ2-3
V: TRBV28
CDR3: ASTDGGRSTDTQY

size: .
J: TRBJ1-1
V: TRBV6-6
CDR3: ASSSPGARDTEAF

size: .
J: TRBJ1-1
V: TRBV7-2
CDR3: ASSFGIMNTEAF

size: .
J: TRBJ1-1
V: TRBV4-1
CDR3: ASSYTPGQGNTEAF

size: .
J: TRBJ1-5
V: TRBV5-8
CDR3: ASSSSREQPQH

size: .
J: TRBJ2-2
V: TRBV6-1
CDR3: ASSEGSGQNTGELF

size: .
J: TRBJ1-6
V: TRBV5-6
CDR3: ASSSGPYYNSPLH

size: .
J: TRBJ2-1
V: TRBV11-2
CDR3: ASSLVLAGDRV

size: .
J: TRBJ2-7
V: TRBV6-4
CDR3: ASSDGEHLRDRGSYEQY

size: .
J: TRBJ2-7
V: TRBV30
CDR3: AWRTNRGPYEQY

size: few
J: TRBJ1-1
V: TRBV19
CDR3: ATQARWGTEAF

size: .
J: .
V: TRBV11-2
CDR3: ASSLDGTGTYEQY

size: .
J: TRBJ2-5
V: TRBV5-1
CDR3: ASSLGQGRQETQY

size: .
J: TRBJ2-3
V: TRBV7-9
CDR3: ASSLGLAGRTYTDTQY

size: .
J: TRBJ1-5
V: TRBV6-1
CDR3: ASRVQGDQPQH

size: .
J: TRBJ1-1
V: TRBV10-3
CDR3: AISASDWNTEAF

size: .
J: TRBJ1-1
V: TRBV6-6
CDR3: ASSLTGANTEAF

size: .
J: TRBJ2-7
V: TRBV5-1
CDR3: ASSLEAGTPYEQY

size: .
J: TRBJ1-2
V: TRBV7-2
CDR3: ASSSKGTANYGYT

size: .
J: TRBJ2-4
V: TRBV28
CDR3: ASSLNRGAFVAKNIQY

size: .
J: TRBJ2-3
V: TRBV10-2
CDR3: ASSESLAGLEQY

size: .
J: TRBJ1-1
V: TRBV28
CDR3: ASSDWGGVKTEAF

size: .
J: TRBJ1-1
V: TRBV18
CDR3: ASSQDRGLLNTEAF

size: .
J: TRBJ1-1
V: TRBV28
CDR3: ASSFQGSMNTEAF

size: .
J: TRBJ1-4
V: TRBV2
CDR3: ASSELWEGEKLF

size: .
J: TRBJ1-1
V: TRBV5-1
CDR3: ASSSQARDNLGTEAF

size: .
J: TRBJ2-7
V: TRBV19
CDR3: ASSPGLAAREQY

size: .
J: TRBJ1-4
V: TRBV7-8
CDR3: ASSLGNEKLF

size: .
J: TRBJ2-7
V: TRBV7-8
CDR3: ASSLVGRQAIYEQY

size: .
J: TRBJ2-3
V: TRBV5-5
CDR3: ASSFRRETDTQY

size: .
J: TRBJ1-5
V: TRBV28
CDR3: ASSFSGQNQPQH

size: .
J: TRBJ2-1
V: TRBV5-1
CDR3: ASSLAGLAGDLWVYNEQF

size: .
J: TRBJ2-2
V: TRBV19
CDR3: ASSILRGNTGELF

size: .
J: TRBJ2-3
V: TRBV5-1
CDR3: ASSPRRDSNTDTQY

size: .
J: TRBJ1-2
V: TRBV18
CDR3: ASSGQSYGYT

size: .
J: TRBJ1-2
V: TRBV9
CDR3: ASSVGQGSYGYT

size: once
J: TRBJ2-2
V: TRBV4-3
CDR3: ASSQEIRGTNTGELF

size: .
J: TRBJ2-3
V: TRBV4-1
CDR3: ASSQLATSTDTQY

size: .
J: TRBJ2-5
V: TRBV11-2
CDR3: ASSSLTGGETQY

size: once
J: TRBJ2-1
V: TRBV20-1
CDR3: SESAYNEQF